Shown below are 5 T cell receptor beta chains from a single sample sequenced in a study of chemoradiotherapy in HPV16-positive cancers. Only in-frame clones appear in the TCRdb table, and some are missing; sequencing was by immunoSEQ multiplex PCR. The table includes some 12,000 clones, around 87% detected once. The sequencing here drew on blood, taken from a patient who underwent chemoradiotherapy. The receptor source for this set is a human donor with HPV-associated anogenital cancer.

The chain employs TRBV5-1 and TRBJ1-2, with a weak D call TRBD1 (6 bases). This CDR3 has 15 residues. Germline CDR1 SGHRS, CDR2 YFSETQ. Trimming shortened V by 0 bases and J by 1 base, and 10 bases separated the two germline ends. The CDR3 DNA reads TGCGCCAGCAGCTTGGAACAGGGAGTTAACTATGGCTACACCTTC. It codes for CASSLEQGVNYGYTF.

V is TRBV5-1 and J is TRBJ2-3; 11 bases are shared with TRBD2. Germline trimming cut 0 bases from V and 4 bases from J; bases unmatched to any gene: 4. This CDR3 region has 16 residues. Germline CDR1 is SGHRS and CDR2 is YFSETQ. In DNA, the CDR3 is TGCGCCAGCAGCTTGGCCCATAGCGGGGGGGCAGATACGCAGTATTTT. Protein: CASSLAHSGGADTQYF.

The CDR3 spells CASSLSPRGWGTDTQYF. The CDR3 nucleotides read TGTGCCAGCAGTCTCTCCCCCCGGGGTTGGGGCACAGATACGCAGTATTTT. The chain employs TRBV27 and TRBJ2-3; the D gene is possibly TRBD2 (5 bases). This CDR3 contains 17 residues. Germline CDR1 is MNHEY and CDR2 is SMNVEV (reference sequence). V was shortened by 5 bases and J by 1 base, with 19 bases between the two germline ends.

This clone has just one count. In DNA, the CDR3 is TGTGCCAGCTCACCACCGGGGATGAACACTGAAGCTTTCTTT. It yields the protein CASSPPGMNTEAFF. The chain links TRBV18 to TRBJ1-1; no clear D gene. CDR1 and CDR2 (germline): KGHSH, LQKENI. Trimming removed 0 bases from V and 0 bases from J, with 5 bases in between. CDR3 length: 14 residues.

This clone was counted between two and nine times. V gene TRBV19 combines with J gene TRBJ1-5, with TRBD1 identical over 8 bases. Losses at the gene ends were 7 bases for V and 9 bases for J; bases not matched to a gene: 5. Looked up from germline, CDR1 is LNHDA and CDR2 is SQIVND (reference sequence). CDR3 length: 12 amino acids. This CDR3 is CASTTGGRPQHF. DNA for the CDR3: TGTGCCAGTACAACAGGGGGGCGGCCCCAGCATTTT. The full variable domain, in which reference TRBV19 and TRBJ1-5 provide the parts outside the CDR3, is DGGITQSPKYLFRKEGQNVTLSCEQNLNHDAMYWYRQDPGQGLRLIYYSQIVNDFQKGDIAEGYSVSREKKESFPLTVTSAQKNPTAFYLCASTTGGRPQHFGDGTRLSIL.